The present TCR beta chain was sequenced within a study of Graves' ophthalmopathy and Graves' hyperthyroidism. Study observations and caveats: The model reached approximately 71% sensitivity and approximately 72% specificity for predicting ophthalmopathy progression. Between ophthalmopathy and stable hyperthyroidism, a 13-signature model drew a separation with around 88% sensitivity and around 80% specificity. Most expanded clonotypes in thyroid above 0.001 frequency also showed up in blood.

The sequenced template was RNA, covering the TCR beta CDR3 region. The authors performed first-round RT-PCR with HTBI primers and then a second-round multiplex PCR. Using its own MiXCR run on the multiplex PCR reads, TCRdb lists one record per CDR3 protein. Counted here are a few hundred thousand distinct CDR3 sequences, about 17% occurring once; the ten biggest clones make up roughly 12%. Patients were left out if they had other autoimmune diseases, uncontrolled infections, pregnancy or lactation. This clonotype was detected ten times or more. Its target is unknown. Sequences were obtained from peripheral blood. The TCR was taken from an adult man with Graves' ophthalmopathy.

CDR3 loop: CASSLEGGGEAFF. The CDR3 DNA follows: TGTGCCAGCAGCTTGGAAGGCGGCGGTGAAGCTTTCTTT. V and J are TRBV5-5 and TRBJ1-1, with D uncertain. Germline lookup yields CDR1 SGHKS and CDR2 YYEKEE (reference sequence). V lost 0 bases to trimming and J lost 7 bases, with 10 bases between them. CDR3 length: 13 amino acids.